One sample yielded the 27 T cell receptor beta chains listed below, sequenced in a study of post-analysis software for immune sequencing data. Broader study findings: In patients, TRBV5-6, TRBV5-1 and TRBV20-1 belonged to five TRBV segments found more frequently than in controls.

The antigens of these receptors remain unknown. cDNA libraries for TCR beta contained unique molecular identifiers. Using its own MiXCR run on the PCR reads, TCRdb lists one record per CDR3 protein. The data hold about 540,000 distinct CDR3 sequences, with 34% observed a single time. The sample comprised blood. All receptors derive from a girl aged 2-17 years with multiple sclerosis.

This clonotype has only a few counts. The chain has TRBV29-1 and TRBJ1-2; TRBD1 aligns across 8 bases. The CDR3 runs 13 residues. From germline, CDR1 is SQVTM and CDR2 ANQGSEA. The V gene end was trimmed by 1 base and the J gene end by 4 bases; junction bases not matched to a gene: 2. In DNA form, the CDR3 reads TGCAGCGTTGAAGGGACAGGGATCTATGGCTACACCTTC. Amino acids: CSVEGTGIYGYTF.

The gene calls are TRBV4-1 and TRBJ1-3; TRBD1 aligns across 8 bases. The length of the CDR3 is 17 residues. V shed 3 bases and J 3 bases; nucleotides not matched to a gene: 10. The V gene's germline CDR1 is MGHRA and CDR2 YSYEKL. CDR3 amino acids: CASSHWVQGAGGNTIYF. Here the CDR3 DNA reads TGCGCCAGCAGCCATTGGGTCCAGGGGGCGGGTGGAAACACCATATATTTT.

The CDR3 bases are TGTGCCAGCAGCTTGGTGGCGGGGTTTGGAGATACGCAGTATTTT. This codes for CASSLVAGFGDTQYF. The chain has TRBV5-4 and TRBJ2-3; D might be TRBD2 (6 bases). Germline V CDR1 and CDR2: SGHNT, YYREEE (reference sequence). V was pared by 0 bases and J by 5 bases, with 13 bases between. This CDR3 has 15 amino acids.

This clonotype turned up a few times. The rearrangement uses TRBV10-3 and TRBJ1-2, with TRBD1 identical over 12 bases. CDR1 ENHRY and CDR2 SYGVKD come from the germline V gene. This CDR3 is built from 14 residues. CDR3 coding DNA: TGTGCTATTCAACCGGGACAGGGGGCGAGCGGCTACACCTTC. Encoded protein: CAIQPGQGASGYTF.

The rearrangement joins TRBV11-2 to TRBJ2-1; TRBD2 matches at 14 bases. Losses at the gene ends were 6 bases for V and 8 bases for J; bases not matched to a gene: 6. The CDR3 is made up of 15 amino acids. Germline assignment: CDR1 SGHAT and CDR2 FQNNGV. The CDR3 reads CASSLGLAGVYEQFF. CDR3 nucleotides: TGTGCCAGCAGTCTGGGACTAGCGGGAGTATATGAGCAGTTCTTC.

To note about this clonotype: The junction departs from germline at one end; a sequencing error may be responsible. The chain employs TRBV6-6 and TRBJ2-3; 8 bases align to TRBD2. CDR1 MNHNY and CDR2 SVGAGI come from the germline V gene (reference sequence). The CDR3 is made up of 15 amino acids. CDR3 nucleotides: TGTGCCAGCAATTACCGAGCGGGGGCGGGAGATACTCAGTATTTT. This translates into CASNYRAGAGDTQYF.

This chain uses TRBV5-1 with TRBJ1-6; a weak D match, TRBD1 (6 bases). The CDR3 has 14 residues. Trimming left V 0 bases short and J 12 bases short, with 13 bases between. Germline CDR1 and CDR2: SGHRS and YFSETQ. The chain's CDR3 is CASSLGFGGQPLHF. DNA of the CDR3: TGCGCCAGCAGCTTGGGATTTGGGGGGCAACCCCTCCACTTT.

This chain links TRBV5-1 with TRBJ1-1, with D hard to call. Germline-derived CDR1 and CDR2 are SGHRS and YFSETQ. This CDR3 spans 14 amino acids. Deletions cut 3 bases from V and 2 bases from J, with 11 bases between. The CDR3: CASSYSQTNTEAFF. In DNA form, the CDR3 reads TGCGCCAGCAGCTATAGTCAGACAAACACTGAAGCTTTCTTT.

The rearrangement uses TRBV12-3 or TRBV12-4 and TRBJ2-1, with TRBD2 identical over 11 bases. The trim removed 4 bases at V and 3 bases at J, leaving 5 bases unmatched. The CDR3 contains 16 residues. In DNA form, the CDR3 reads TGTGCCAGCAGTTATACTAGCGGGGGCTACTACAATGAGCAGTTCTTC. This encodes CASSYTSGGYYNEQFF.

This chain uses TRBV7-3 with TRBJ2-1; 12 bases agree with TRBD2. This CDR3 has 15 amino acids. Germline lookup yields CDR1 SGHTA and CDR2 FQGTGA. The J segment lost 7 bases and the V segment lost 6 bases, leaving 7 bases of the junction unmatched. The CDR3 region has the DNA TGTGCCAGCAGTTCGACTAGCGGGAGTATAAATGAGCAGTTCTTC. Translated, it gives CASSSTSGSINEQFF.

The V gene is TRBV2, the J gene TRBJ1-5; D is possibly TRBD1 (5 bases). Per the germline V gene, CDR1 is SNHLY and CDR2 is FYNNEI. V shed 8 bases and J shed 1 base, with 12 bases lying between them. This CDR3 has 14 amino acids. The CDR3 DNA reads as TGTGCCAGCCGTAGTGACAGAAGCAATCAGCCCCAGCATTTT. This sequence encodes CASRSDRSNQPQHF.

The sample holds a few counts of this clonotype. The chain carries TRBV20-1 and TRBJ2-5, with D possibly called TRBD1 or TRBD2 (5 bases each). V was shortened by 7 bases and J by 1 base, with 19 bases between the two germline ends. CDR3 size: 15 residues. Germline CDR1 is DFQATT and CDR2 is SNEGSKA (reference sequence). The CDR3 sequence: CSVRSGDRGQETQYF. Written as DNA, the CDR3 is TGCAGTGTCAGATCTGGGGACCGTGGCCAAGAGACCCAGTACTTC.

This clonotype has just a few counts. The CDR3 here is CASSRTGDRGYGYTF. The CDR3 region has the DNA TGCGCCAGCAGCCGGACAGGGGATCGCGGCTATGGCTACACCTTC. The V gene is TRBV5-1, the J gene TRBJ1-2; 9 positions match TRBD1. Germline lookup yields CDR1 SGHRS and CDR2 YFSETQ. J lost 4 bases, V lost 4 bases, and 8 bases had no gene match. The CDR3 length is 15 residues.

This clonotype was seen once. The chain joins TRBV7-6 to TRBJ2-3; 11 positions agree with TRBD2. The germline V gene encodes CDR1 SGHVS and CDR2 FNYEAQ. Trimming at V came to 5 bases and at J to 3 bases, leaving 13 bases not matched to a gene. The CDR3 contains 18 residues. The CDR3 spells CASSRSILTSGVTDTQYF. The CDR3 nucleotides are TGTGCCAGCAGCCGCTCCATCTTGACTAGCGGGGTAACAGATACGCAGTATTTT.

This clonotype was seen a handful of times. This chain connects TRBV15 to TRBJ2-5; 8 nucleotides agree with TRBD2. In germline, CDR1 is LNHNV, CDR2 YYDKDF (reference sequence). The CDR3 has 16 residues. V was pared by 0 bases and J by 2 bases, with 5 bases of the junction left unmatched. Here the CDR3 reads CATSRDSGAPQETQYF. DNA of the CDR3: TGTGCCACCAGCAGAGATAGCGGGGCCCCGCAAGAGACCCAGTACTTC.

V gene TRBV5-4 combines with J gene TRBJ2-1; 8 bases align to TRBD2. Per germline, CDR1 SGHNT and CDR2 YYREEE (reference sequence). CDR3 length: 16 residues. V shed 5 bases, J shed 4 bases, and the junction held 11 bases outside the gene matches. Here the CDR3 DNA reads TGTGCCAGCAGATCTAATCGGGGGGGGTTTTACAATGAGCAGTTCTTC. This translates into CASRSNRGGFYNEQFF.

The CDR3 nucleotides are TGCGCCAGCAGCTTGGATACTACTAGCGCGGCATTCTACTACGAGCAGTACTTC. Translated, it gives CASSLDTTSAAFYYEQYF. The V and J genes are TRBV5-1 and TRBJ2-7; TRBD2 agrees at 7 bases. The CDR3 contains 18 residues. CDR1 is SGHRS and CDR2 is YFSETQ in the germline V gene. V was pared by 0 bases and J by 3 bases, with 15 bases of the junction left unmatched.

The V call is TRBV28, the J call TRBJ2-3; a weak D match, TRBD1 (6 bases). CDR3 size: 14 residues. Trimming removed 5 bases from V and 3 bases from J, with 12 bases in between. Germline V gene sequence: CDR1 MDHEN, CDR2 SYDVKM. The CDR3 nucleotides are TGTGCCAGCAGTCTGATAGGGGGAACAGATACGCAGTATTTT. Translating gives CASSLIGGTDTQYF. Full variable domain (outside the CDR3, taken from reference TRBV28 and TRBJ2-3): DVKVTQSSRYLVKRTGEKVFLECVQDMDHENMFWYRQDPGLGLRLIYFSYDVKMKEKGDIPEGYSVSREKKERFSLILESASTNQTSMYLCASSLIGGTDTQYFGPGTRLTVL.

CDR3 DNA: TGTGCCAGCAGTTACTCTATGGCAGCGGCCATCGACAATGAGCAGTTCTTC. It encodes CASSYSMAAAIDNEQFF. This chain joins TRBV6-2 or TRBV6-3 and TRBJ2-1, with a tentative D call TRBD2 (5 bases). The CDR3 is 17 amino acids. Trimming took off 0 bases at V and 5 bases at J, with 17 bases between the two ends. CDR1 is MNHEY, CDR2 SVGEGT, per germline.

The chain employs TRBV19 and TRBJ1-5; no clear D. CDR1 and CDR2 (germline): LNHDA, SQIVND (reference sequence). The CDR3 runs 16 residues. The germline V and J ends were trimmed by 4 bases and 5 bases, with 18 bases remaining between them. Here the CDR3 reads CASSRDGPELDQPQHF. The CDR3 DNA reads as TGTGCCAGTAGTAGAGACGGGCCCGAGTTAGATCAGCCCCAGCATTTT.

This chain uses TRBV5-1 with TRBJ2-3; D is unresolved. Germline V gene sequence: CDR1 SGHRS, CDR2 YFSETQ. V lost 4 bases and J 6 bases, leaving 18 bases between the germline ends. This CDR3 is 15 amino acids long. The DNA for the CDR3 is TGCGCCAGCAGCCTGAGTGGCCCATCGGGCGATACGCAGTATTTT. It translates to CASSLSGPSGDTQYF.

This clonotype was found a few times. The chain combines TRBV11-2 with TRBJ2-1; 9 bases map to TRBD2. Germline CDR1 is SGHAT and CDR2 is FQNNGV. The CDR3 length is 16 residues. J gave up 5 bases and V 1 base, and 6 bases lay outside the gene matches. The CDR3 nucleotides are TGTGCCAGCAGCTTAGCGGCTAGCGGGGTAAACAATGAGCAGTTCTTC. Amino acids: CASSLAASGVNNEQFF.

Worth noting for this clonotype: A clone one base away is much larger, so this may be a read error. The chain recombines TRBV5-1 with TRBJ2-1; possibly TRBD1 for D (5 bases). The J call may not be correct, given that the DNA end is closer to TRBJ2-7. Germline CDR1 and CDR2: SGHRS and YFSETQ. This CDR3 contains 16 residues. CDR3 protein: CASSRTTDNSYNEQYF. In DNA, the CDR3 is TGCGCCAGCAGCCGGACGACAGACAACTCCTACAATGAGCAGTACTTC.

This sequence joins TRBV9 and TRBJ2-5; 9 nucleotides line up with TRBD1. The CDR3 contains 15 residues. V shed 3 bases and J 5 bases; nucleotides not matched to a gene: 8. Germline V gene data show CDR1 as SGDLS and CDR2 as YYNGEE. The CDR3 loop reads CASSEPGTGWETQYF. The CDR3 DNA sequence: TGTGCCAGCAGCGAGCCTGGGACAGGGTGGGAGACCCAGTACTTC.

Only a few counts were recorded for this clonotype. The chain joins TRBV9 to TRBJ2-3, with D possibly TRBD1 on 5 matching bases. The CDR3 totals 17 residues. Germline CDR1 SGDLS, CDR2 YYNGEE. V lost 2 bases and J lost 2, with 18 bases in between. The CDR3 is CASSVFGRPDITDTQYF. CDR3 nucleotides: TGTGCCAGCAGCGTCTTTGGCAGGCCGGACATCACAGATACGCAGTATTTT.

This clonotype was counted a few times. The chain joins TRBV29-1 to TRBJ1-2; D is uncertain. The CDR3 has 14 amino acids. Trimming took 4 bases from V and 1 from J, leaving 13 bases between them. CDR1 is SQVTM and CDR2 is ANQGSEA in the germline V gene. The CDR3 sequence is CSVVSTPNNYGYTF. The CDR3 DNA is TGCAGCGTTGTGTCAACCCCCAATAACTATGGCTACACCTTC.

This clonotype has at least ten counts. The CDR3 sequence is CASDSGGSYNEQFF. The CDR3 region has the DNA TGTGCCAGCGATAGCGGGGGTTCCTACAATGAGCAGTTCTTC. This rearrangement joins TRBV9 to TRBJ2-1; 9 nucleotides match TRBD2. Germline V gives CDR1 SGDLS, CDR2 YYNGEE. Trimming took 7 bases from V and 1 from J; bases not matched to a gene: 3. This CDR3 has 14 amino acids.